This record looks at one T cell receptor beta chain sequence and its context. The data stem from a study of PD-L1 blockade in urothelial cancer. At the level of the study: T cells were recovered from blood samples at a median of roughly 150,000.

CDR3 length equals 15 residues. V was clipped by 2 bases and J by 0 bases, with 10 bases between them. From germline, CDR1 is SEHNR and CDR2 FQNEAQ (reference sequence). Produced via immunoSEQ multiplex PCR; TCRdb's table is partial and in-frame only. The table records roughly 51,000 clones, 79% of them present only once. This sample's time point: pretreatment peripheral blood. Specimen: PBMCs, collected around atezolizumab (anti-PD-L1) treatment. This receptor was obtained from a man aged 65-85 years with urothelial cancer. The chain links TRBV7-9 to TRBJ1-2, with no clear D. The CDR3 DNA reads as TGTGCCAGCAGCTTAAGCGCGGTAGCTAACTATGGCTACACCTTC. Translating gives CASSLSAVANYGYTF.